Below, 29 T cell receptor beta chains from the same sample are listed, as sequenced in a study of blood T cell repertoires in COVID-19. TCRdb keeps only in-frame clones here, not all; method: immunoSEQ multiplex PCR. The sample yields 25,000 to 35,000 clones, approximately 80% seen once. Sequencing was performed on peripheral blood. These receptors originate from a human donor in a cohort sampled during active COVID-19.

The chain couples TRBV30 to TRBJ2-1; D gene unclear. Germline lookup yields CDR1 GTSNPN and CDR2 SVGIG (reference sequence). This CDR3 spans 15 amino acids. V lost 3 bases and J 0 bases, leaving 12 bases between the germline ends. The chain's CDR3 is CAWRGQSLSYNEQFF. CDR3 nucleotide sequence: TGTGCCTGGAGGGGCCAGTCTCTCTCCTACAATGAGCAGTTCTTC.

The chain uses TRBV10-2 and TRBJ1-6, with D possibly TRBD1 on 6 matching bases. This CDR3 is 14 amino acids long. V dropped 9 bases and J dropped 10 bases, with 19 bases sitting between them. CDR1 is WSHSY and CDR2 is SAAADI in the germline V gene. The DNA of the CDR3 is TGCGCCAGTGAGCCAGGGGCACTGGGATCACCCCTCCACTTT. Its translation: CASEPGALGSPLHF.

The chain is built from TRBV29-1 and TRBJ2-3; TRBD2 is a possible D gene (5 bases). With 6 bases removed from V and 3 bases from J, the gap between germline ends came to 13 bases. Germline CDR1 and CDR2: SQVTM and ANQGSEA. The CDR3 is 13 residues long. DNA of the CDR3: TGCAGCGTGAGGGAACAGATTACAGATACGCAGTATTTT. Its translation is CSVREQITDTQYF.

The V and J genes are TRBV19 and TRBJ2-2, with 8 bases matching TRBD1. J lost 7 bases, V lost 6 bases, and 16 bases had no gene match. Germline lookup yields CDR1 LNHDA and CDR2 SQIVND (reference sequence). The CDR3 is 17 amino acids. The CDR3 reads CASRPPTGQVKSGELFF. The CDR3 DNA reads as TGTGCCAGTAGGCCCCCGACGGGACAGGTTAAGAGCGGGGAGCTGTTTTTT.

The chain links TRBV7-9 to TRBJ2-1; D call uncertain. V gave up 0 bases and J gave up 4 bases, with 7 bases separating them. CDR3 size: 14 residues. Per the germline V gene, CDR1 is SEHNR and CDR2 is FQNEAQ (reference sequence). This CDR3 reads CASSLAFQYNEQFF. Here the CDR3 DNA reads TGTGCCAGCAGCTTAGCGTTCCAGTACAATGAGCAGTTCTTC.

The chain employs TRBV9 and TRBJ2-2; no reliable D call. The CDR3 runs 14 residues. V lost 0 bases and J lost 5, with 8 bases in between. CDR1 is SGDLS and CDR2 is YYNGEE in the germline V gene. In DNA, the CDR3 is TGTGCCAGCAGCGTAGGAGGCAAAACCGGGGAGCTGTTTTTT. Translated, it gives CASSVGGKTGELFF. The whole variable domain, remainder taken from reference TRBV9 and TRBJ2-2, is DSGVTQTPKHLITATGQRVTLRCSPRSGDLSVYWYQQSLDQGLQFLIQYYNGEERAKGNILERFSAQQFPDLHSELNLSSLELGDSALYFCASSVGGKTGELFFGEGSRLTVL.

The rearrangement joins TRBV18 to TRBJ2-3; TRBD2 is a possible D gene (6 bases). Trimming cost V 3 bases and J 4 bases, with 20 bases left between them. The CDR3 runs to 17 residues. CDR1 is KGHSH and CDR2 is LQKENI in the germline V gene. As DNA, the CDR3 is TGTGCCAGCTCACCGAAGGGACTTAACCTCGGGGCAGATACGCAGTATTTT. This translates into CASSPKGLNLGADTQYF. The whole variable domain, filled in from reference TRBV18 and TRBJ2-3, reads NAGVMQNPRHLVRRRGQEARLRCSPMKGHSHVYWYRQLPEEGLKFMVYLQKENIIDESGMPKERFSAEFPKEGPSILRIQQVVRGDSAAYFCASSPKGLNLGADTQYFGPGTRLTVL.

The chain recombines TRBV19 with TRBJ1-5, with TRBD1 matching 10 bases. This CDR3 spans 17 amino acids. V lost 5 bases and J lost 7; bases outside the gene matches: 14. Germline-derived CDR1 and CDR2 are LNHDA and SQIVND (reference sequence). The CDR3 is CASSRTHRDRGSQPQHF. In DNA form, the CDR3 reads TGTGCCAGTAGTCGCACGCACCGGGACAGGGGATCACAGCCCCAGCATTTT.

This clone came up a few times. The rearrangement uses TRBV23-1 and TRBJ2-3, with unresolved D. TRBV23-1 is an ORF; its function is uncertain. The V and J ends lost 7 bases and 3 bases respectively, with 17 bases between them. CDR3 length: 15 amino acids. CDR3 DNA: TGCGCCAGCACCTTCTTATCGGGTGGGACAGATACGCAGTATTTT. Its protein is CASTFLSGGTDTQYF.

This chain uses TRBV4-2 with TRBJ1-1; no clear D. There are 13 residues in the CDR3. Per the germline V gene, CDR1 is LGHNA and CDR2 is YNFKEQ. Trimming took off 1 base at V and 1 base at J, with 4 bases between the two ends. The CDR3 loop reads CASSQAWNTEAFF. The CDR3 DNA reads TGTGCCAGCAGCCAAGCGTGGAACACTGAAGCTTTCTTT.

This chain connects TRBV6-5 to TRBJ1-2; D is perhaps TRBD1 (6 bases). The CDR3 runs to 15 residues. Per the germline V gene, CDR1 is MNHEY and CDR2 is SVGAGI. Trimming stripped 0 bases from V and 2 bases from J, with 10 bases between. The CDR3 spells CASSYSQGRNYGYTF. The CDR3 bases are TGTGCCAGCAGTTACTCCCAGGGGCGAAACTATGGCTACACCTTC.

This chain connects TRBV5-8 to TRBJ2-6; D might be TRBD2 (5 bases). Trimming took off 0 bases at V and 0 bases at J, with 7 bases between the two ends. The CDR3 is 16 amino acids. Germline CDR1 is SGHTS and CDR2 is YDEGEE. CDR3 sequence (DNA): TGTGCCAGCAGCTTGGGAGGGTTCTCTGGGGCCAACGTCCTGACTTTC. Protein sequence: CASSLGGFSGANVLTF.

This clone has just one count. The chain carries TRBV7-9 and TRBJ2-1, with D unresolved. The CDR3 is 13 residues long. The V end was cut by 1 base, the J end by 12 bases, with 13 bases between. In germline, CDR1 is SEHNR, CDR2 FQNEAQ (reference sequence). Here the CDR3 reads CASSLERPMRQFF. The CDR3 coding sequence is TGTGCCAGCAGCTTAGAGAGGCCCATGCGGCAGTTCTTC.

The J gene is TRBJ1-2, the V gene TRBV7-8; 7 bases are a match to TRBD1. The germline gives CDR1 SGHVS, CDR2 FQNEAQ. The CDR3 totals 15 residues. V lost 3 bases and J lost 2; bases outside the gene matches: 6. CDR3 in DNA: TGTGCCAGCAGCTTCAGACAGGGAGGAAACTATGGCTACACCTTC. Amino acid sequence: CASSFRQGGNYGYTF.

V gene TRBV3-1 (or the pseudogene TRBV3-2) combines with J gene TRBJ2-3; 8 nucleotides agree with TRBD2. J was trimmed by 6 bases and V by 5 bases; bases with no gene match: 7. In germline, CDR1 is LGHDT, CDR2 YNNKEL (reference sequence). This CDR3 has 14 residues. This CDR3 reads CASSSSGGGDTQYF. In DNA form, the CDR3 reads TGTGCCAGCAGCTCCAGCGGGGGAGGGGATACGCAGTATTTT.

Comments on this clone: One end of the junction fails to match germline, which may point to a read error. The rearrangement links TRBV7-2 to TRBJ2-1, with D unclear. Germline V gene lookup returns CDR1 SGHTA and CDR2 FQGNSA. The CDR3 is 11 amino acids. The CDR3 sequence is CASSSNNEQFF. In DNA, the CDR3 is TGTGCCAGCAGCTCCAACAATGAGCAGTTCTTC.

J is TRBJ2-1 and V is TRBV19, with D possibly being TRBD2 (7 bases). V lost 8 bases and J lost 6, with 14 bases in between. This CDR3 contains 13 residues. Germline V gene data show CDR1 as LNHDA and CDR2 as SQIVND (reference sequence). The CDR3 region has the DNA TGTGCCAGTTCCGGGGGGCGCCGCAATGAGCAGTTCTTC. It is translated as CASSGGRRNEQFF.

This chain connects TRBV5-8 to TRBJ2-1, with 7 bases matching TRBD2. The CDR3 contains 13 residues. Germline values: CDR1 SGHTS, CDR2 YDEGEE. CDR3 DNA sequence: TGTGCTTGCGGGGCGGGGGTATACAATGAGCAGTTCTTC. Translation gives CACGAGVYNEQFF.

The rearrangement links TRBV5-6 to TRBJ2-1, with 8 bases aligning to TRBD2. The CDR3 totals 13 residues. Germline assignment: CDR1 SGHDT and CDR2 YYEEEE. V was clipped by 3 bases and J by 6 bases; unmatched bases: 2. The chain's CDR3 is CASSSGTSNEQFF. The CDR3 DNA is TGTGCCAGCAGCTCAGGGACTAGCAATGAGCAGTTCTTC.

This rearrangement joins TRBV28 to TRBJ1-6; no clear D gene. Germline V gives CDR1 MDHEN, CDR2 SYDVKM. The length of the CDR3 is 12 residues. V was cut by 3 bases and J by 10 bases, with 7 bases left in between. The CDR3 nucleotides read TGTGCCAGCAGTTTCCGAGTCTCACCCCTCCACTTT. Translation gives CASSFRVSPLHF.

The V gene is TRBV19, the J gene TRBJ2-1; a possible D gene is TRBD1 (7 bases). CDR1 is LNHDA, CDR2 SQIVND, per germline (reference sequence). The ends were cut back, 7 bases at V and 4 bases at J, with 14 bases in the middle. CDR3 length: 14 amino acids. For the CDR3, the DNA is TGTGCCAGTATCTCAGGGGGAGGATACAATGAGCAGTTCTTC. Amino acids: CASISGGGYNEQFF.

This clone has only one observation. The V gene is TRBV19, the J gene TRBJ2-3; TRBD2 might be the D (6 bases). The germline gives CDR1 LNHDA, CDR2 SQIVND (reference sequence). The V end lost 5 bases, the J end lost 3 bases, and 18 bases lay between the germline ends. This CDR3 spans 16 amino acids. This CDR3 reads CASSLPPAGRTDTQYF. CDR3 bases: TGTGCCAGTAGTCTCCCTCCCGCGGGACGGACAGATACGCAGTATTTT.

The genes are TRBV3-1 (or the pseudogene TRBV3-2) and TRBJ2-1, with D possibly being TRBD2 (6 bases). CDR1 is LGHDT, CDR2 YNNKEL, per germline (reference sequence). With 5 bases removed from V and 3 bases from J, the gap between germline ends came to 14 bases. CDR3 length: 15 residues. The CDR3 DNA reads as TGTGCCAGCAGCTCCGGGCGGGGCTACTACAATGAGCAGTTCTTC. The encoded protein is CASSSGRGYYNEQFF.

The rearrangement links TRBV12-3 or TRBV12-4 to TRBJ1-1, with D possibly being TRBD1 (6 bases). V was shortened by 6 bases and J by 2 bases, with 10 bases between the two germline ends. The CDR3 is made up of 13 amino acids. The CDR3: CASRKGTNTEAFF. As DNA, the CDR3 is TGTGCCAGCAGGAAAGGGACAAACACTGAAGCTTTCTTT.

This sequence joins TRBV28 and TRBJ2-1, with D perhaps TRBD2 (5 bases). Trimming stripped 5 bases from V and 9 bases from J, with 14 bases between. The CDR3 is 13 amino acids. From germline, CDR1 is MDHEN and CDR2 SYDVKM. Written as DNA, the CDR3 is TGTGCCAGCAGTCTCCGCCTGGCGGGTGAGCAGTTCTTC. Protein: CASSLRLAGEQFF.

This clone has just a few counts. The rearrangement links TRBV7-2 to TRBJ2-7; TRBD2 might be the D (5 bases). This CDR3 has 14 amino acids. V was clipped by 1 base and J by 3 bases, with 10 bases between them. CDR1 and CDR2 (germline): SGHTA, FQGNSA. The CDR3 region has the DNA TGTGCCAGCAGCTTAGACGGACTCGGCTACGAGCAGTACTTC. This encodes CASSLDGLGYEQYF.

J is TRBJ2-2 and V is TRBV6-4, with 9 nucleotides matching TRBD2. V trimming: 2 bases; J trimming: 7 bases; junction bases outside the gene matches: 5. Germline V CDR1 and CDR2: MRHNA, SNTAGT. CDR3 size: 15 residues. This chain's CDR3 is CASSDLAGSHGELFF. In DNA form, the CDR3 reads TGTGCCAGCAGTGACCTAGCGGGGTCCCACGGGGAGCTGTTTTTT.

The rearrangement links TRBV6-1 to TRBJ2-5; D is possibly TRBD1 (8 bases). Germline V gives CDR1 MNHNS, CDR2 SASEGT. V lost 3 bases and J 5 bases, leaving 25 bases between the germline ends. The CDR3 is 18 amino acids. CDR3 sequence: CASSEPGLLQGGFETQYF. The CDR3 nucleotides are TGTGCCAGCAGTGAGCCAGGCCTCCTACAGGGGGGGTTTGAGACCCAGTACTTC.

This clone was counted between two and nine times. V usage is TRBV4-1 and J usage is TRBJ1-1; no clear D. The CDR3 is 13 residues long. V dropped 1 base and J dropped 10 bases, with 13 bases sitting between them. Germline V gene data show CDR1 as MGHRA and CDR2 as YSYEKL. The CDR3 is CASSQVRIHPAFF. CDR3 DNA: TGCGCCAGCAGCCAAGTGCGAATCCACCCAGCTTTCTTT.